This TCR beta chain is drawn from a study of beta chain features in type 1 diabetes. Study background: Sorted cells from all samples, numbering approximately 110,000,000, were examined. The study, taken as a whole, reports: Among patients with Type 1 diabetes, TCRB CDR3s were moderately but significantly shorter in every one of the four CD4+ subsets.

It was via CD45RO/CCR7/CD25/CD127/CD95/CD27 that CD4+ naive, central memory, regulatory and stem cell-like memory cells were sorted. Sequenced material consisted of expressed TCRB transcripts (all of the isolated RNA was reverse transcribed). Assay: immunoSEQ multiplex PCR; the TCRdb copy retains only in-frame clones and omits some. This sample has 250,000 to 350,000 clones, with 14% found just once. This clone has just a few counts. The target antigen is unknown. The sequence derives from a man younger than 40 with type 1 diabetes. Sequencing was done on a sample of naive CD4+ T cells from blood.

CDR3 region: CASSSLNQPQHF. Written as DNA, the CDR3 is TGTGCCAGCAGTTCCCTCAATCAGCCCCAGCATTTT. This sequence joins TRBV6-5 and TRBJ1-5, with unresolved D. Per the germline V gene, CDR1 is MNHEY and CDR2 is SVGAGI. With 4 bases removed from V and 3 bases from J, the gap between germline ends came to 4 bases. This CDR3 has 12 residues.